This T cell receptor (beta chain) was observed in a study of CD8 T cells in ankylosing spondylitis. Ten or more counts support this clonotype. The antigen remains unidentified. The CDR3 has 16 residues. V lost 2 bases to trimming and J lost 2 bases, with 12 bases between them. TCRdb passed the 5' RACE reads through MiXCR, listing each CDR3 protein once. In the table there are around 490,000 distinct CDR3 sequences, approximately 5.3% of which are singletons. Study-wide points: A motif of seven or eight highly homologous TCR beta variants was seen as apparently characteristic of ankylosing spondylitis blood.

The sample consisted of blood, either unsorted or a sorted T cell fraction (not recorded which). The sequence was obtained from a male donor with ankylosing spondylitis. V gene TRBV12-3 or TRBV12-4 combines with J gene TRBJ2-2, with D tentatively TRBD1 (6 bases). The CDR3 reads CASSLWGQGNTGELFF. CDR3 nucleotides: TGTGCCAGCAGTTTATGGGGGCAAGGTAACACCGGGGAGCTGTTTTTT.